The 9 T cell receptor beta chains reported below all come from one sample, sequenced in a study of immune evolution from preneoplasia to lung adenocarcinoma. Some clones are missing from TCRdb's copy, which holds only in-frame ones; the method was immunoSEQ multiplex PCR. The table records about 8,400 clones, around 81% of them present only once. The sequencing input was FFPE invasive lung adenocarcinoma tissue. The receptor set was obtained from a person aged 50 to 59 with lung adenocarcinoma.

DNA of the CDR3: TGTGCCAGCTCACCCCGACAGGGTGGGAGTTTCTACGAGCAGTACTTC. It translates to CASSPRQGGSFYEQYF. The chain links TRBV18 to TRBJ2-7, with 7 bases fitting TRBD1. V gave up 3 bases and J gave up 3 bases; unmatched junction bases: 11. This CDR3 comprises 16 residues. CDR1 and CDR2 (germline): KGHSH, LQKENI.

The gene calls are TRBV5-6 and TRBJ1-1, with D uncertain. CDR3 length equals 14 residues. Germline-derived CDR1 and CDR2 are SGHDT and YYEEEE. V lost 0 bases and J 6 bases, leaving 12 bases between the germline ends. The CDR3 DNA is TGTGCCAGCAGCTTGGTGTCGATGCCCGCTGAAGCTTTCTTT. Its translation is CASSLVSMPAEAFF.

This chain links TRBV7-3 with TRBJ2-5; 10 positions agree with TRBD1. The CDR3 runs to 15 residues. From germline, CDR1 is SGHTA and CDR2 FQGTGA. Trimming cost V 1 base and J 5 bases; bases outside gene matches: 4. CDR3 bases: TGTGCCAGCAGCTTAAGACAGGGGGCAGGGGAGACCCAGTACTTC. Encoded protein: CASSLRQGAGETQYF.

The rearrangement joins TRBV7-2 to TRBJ1-1; D call uncertain. The ends were cut back, 3 bases at V and 6 bases at J, with 8 bases in the middle. The CDR3 is 12 amino acids. Germline V gene lookup returns CDR1 SGHTA and CDR2 FQGNSA. The CDR3: CASSFGGPEAFF. In DNA, the CDR3 is TGTGCCAGCAGCTTTGGTGGGCCTGAAGCTTTCTTT.

The V gene is TRBV28, the J gene TRBJ1-1, with a weak D call TRBD1 (5 bases). Germline CDR1 and CDR2: MDHEN and SYDVKM. The CDR3 runs 13 residues. Trimming stripped 5 bases from V and 11 bases from J, with 18 bases between. The CDR3 loop reads CASSPLEGPVAFF. The CDR3 DNA sequence: TGTGCCAGCAGTCCCTTAGAGGGACCGGTGGCTTTCTTT.

The chain uses TRBV30 and TRBJ2-1; D gene uncertain. CDR1 and CDR2 (germline): GTSNPN, SVGIG (reference sequence). CDR3 length equals 14 residues. Trimming cost V 5 bases and J 2 bases, with 13 bases left between them. The CDR3 spells CAWSSLEAYNEQFF. The CDR3 region has the DNA TGTGCCTGGTCTTCTTTAGAAGCCTACAATGAGCAGTTCTTC.

This clone has a handful of counts. The genes are TRBV19 and TRBJ2-5, with TRBD1 matching over 8 bases. The CDR3 contains 15 residues. CDR1 is LNHDA, CDR2 SQIVND, per germline (reference sequence). V dropped 6 bases and J dropped 5; count of bases not matched to a gene: 11. CDR3 in DNA: TGTGCCAGTAGCAGAAAAAGGACAGGGAGGGAGACCCAGTACTTC. Protein: CASSRKRTGRETQYF. Filled out from reference TRBV19 and TRBJ2-5, the complete variable domain reads DGGITQSPKYLFRKEGQNVTLSCEQNLNHDAMYWYRQDPGQGLRLIYYSQIVNDFQKGDIAEGYSVSREKKESFPLTVTSAQKNPTAFYLCASSRKRTGRETQYFGPGTRLLVL.

The chain uses TRBV18 and TRBJ2-5; no firm D call. The CDR3 consists of 16 residues. CDR1 and CDR2 from the germline V gene are KGHSH and LQKENI. V lost 4 bases and J lost 1, with 16 bases in between. CDR3 in DNA: TGTGCCAGCTCACTACGGACGTGGACCCTCCAAGAGACCCAGTACTTC. Translation gives CASSLRTWTLQETQYF.

The V gene is TRBV6-6, the J gene TRBJ1-1; unclear D gene. The V gene lost 6 bases and the J gene lost 7 bases, with 9 bases spanning the gap. From germline, CDR1 is MNHNY and CDR2 SVGAGI (reference sequence). The CDR3 is 11 amino acids. Written as DNA, the CDR3 is TGTGCCAGCAGCCCACAAAGTGAAGCTTTCTTT. Translation: CASSPQSEAFF.